This record covers a single T cell receptor (beta chain). Its antigen is undetermined. The data are from a study of CD8+CD57+ T cells in acquired aplastic anemia. About the research overall: 3 to 3.5 ug was the average amount of DNA from sorted CD4+ and CD8+ cells. The study's findings and limits: Controls and patients did not differ significantly in CD8+ Simpson's diversity. Between patients and controls, about 30 CD8+ CDR3 sequences were found in common.

V lost 1 base and J lost 7; bases outside the gene matches: 6. Per the germline V gene, CDR1 is MNHNS and CDR2 is SASEGT. This CDR3 comprises 16 residues. Genomic DNA templated the TCR beta VDJ and CDR3 profiling. TCRdb re-called the reads with MiXCR, one entry per CDR3 protein. The sample has fewer than 100,000 distinct CDR3 sequences; approximately 45% are singletons. The receptor comes from a human donor in good health, serving as a control. Sequencing used sorted CD4+, CD8+, or CD8+CD57+ T cells (not recorded which) from PBMCs. The chain joins TRBV6-1 to TRBJ1-4, with 10 bases lining up with TRBD1. DNA of the CDR3: TGTGCCAGCAGTGAAGGAAGGGACAGGGGTGGTGAAAAACTGTTTTTT. As protein: CASSEGRDRGGEKLFF.